The present T cell receptor (beta chain) was sequenced within a study of T-cell reconstitution after alpha-beta-depleted transplantation in children. This CDR3 comprises 14 residues. The germline V gene has CDR1 SQVTM and CDR2 ANQGSEA. Preparation of the TCRbeta library was carried out with unique molecular identifiers. TCRdb redid the calling of the PCR reads with MiXCR, one entry per CDR3 protein. The sample shows 190,000 or so distinct CDR3 sequences, 13% to 15% of them seen only once. On this clonotype itself: Just one base apart from a much larger clone, this may be a read error.

This sequence originates from a human donor who donated a stem cell graft to a child with acute lymphoblastic leukemia. Sequenced here: PBMCs from the stem cell graft donor, sampled from the stem cell graft. The chain is built from TRBV29-1 and TRBJ2-7; tentatively, D is TRBD1 (7 bases). The CDR3 loop is CSVAGDSPSYDQYF. DNA of the CDR3: TGCAGCGTTGCGGGGGACAGTCCCTCCTACGACCAGTACTTC.